This T cell receptor (beta chain) is drawn from a study of blood T cell repertoires in COVID-19. Study background: The analysed material was cDNA or gDNA that came from T cells, B-cell-depleted T cells, or PBMCs.

Authors' processing steps: The authors estimated nucleated cell counts from reference gene primer amplification. The protocol was immunoSEQ multiplex PCR, while the TCRdb copy is restricted to in-frame clones and leaves out a portion. V, J and clone size are taken as reported in that table, and D and trimming were inferred from the DNA itself. The sample carries about 110,000 clones, over 60% recorded once. Germline assignment: CDR1 MGHRA and CDR2 YSYEKL. The V gene end was trimmed by 4 bases and the J gene end by 3 bases; junction bases not matched to a gene: 5. The CDR3 length is 15 residues. The sample consisted of peripheral blood. This clonotype was obtained from a woman of 80 years or more with acute or convalescent COVID-19. V usage is TRBV4-1 and J usage is TRBJ2-7; TRBD2 aligns across 11 bases. CDR3 in amino acids: CASSPLAGGFYEQYF. CDR3 DNA: TGCGCCAGCAGCCCCCTAGCGGGGGGTTTCTACGAGCAGTACTTC.